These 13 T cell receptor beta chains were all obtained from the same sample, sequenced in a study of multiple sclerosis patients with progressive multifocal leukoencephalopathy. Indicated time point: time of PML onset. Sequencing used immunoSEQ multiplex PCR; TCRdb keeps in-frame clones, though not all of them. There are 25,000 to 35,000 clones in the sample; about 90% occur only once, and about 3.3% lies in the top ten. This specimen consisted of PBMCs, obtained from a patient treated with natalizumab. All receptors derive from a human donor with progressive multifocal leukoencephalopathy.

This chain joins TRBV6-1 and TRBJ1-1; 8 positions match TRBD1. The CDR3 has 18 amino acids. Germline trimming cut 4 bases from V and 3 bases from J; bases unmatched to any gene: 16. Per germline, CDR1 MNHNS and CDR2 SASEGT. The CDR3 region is CASSAPLTTGAIDTEAFF. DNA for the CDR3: TGTGCCAGCAGTGCCCCCTTAACGACAGGGGCGATAGACACTGAAGCTTTCTTT.

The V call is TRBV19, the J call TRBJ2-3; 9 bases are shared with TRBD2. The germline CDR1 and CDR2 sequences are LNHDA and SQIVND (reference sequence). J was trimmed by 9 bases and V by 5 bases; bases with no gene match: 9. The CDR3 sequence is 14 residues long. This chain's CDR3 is CASSYGGRALTQYF. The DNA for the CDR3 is TGTGCCAGTAGTTACGGCGGGAGGGCCTTGACGCAGTATTTT.

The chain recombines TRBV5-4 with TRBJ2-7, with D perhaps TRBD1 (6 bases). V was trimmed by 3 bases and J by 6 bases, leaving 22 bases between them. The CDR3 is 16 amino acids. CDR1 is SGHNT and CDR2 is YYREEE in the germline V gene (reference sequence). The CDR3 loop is CASSSALGGSFPEQYF. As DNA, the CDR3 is TGTGCCAGCAGCTCCGCGTTAGGGGGTAGCTTCCCCGAGCAGTACTTC.

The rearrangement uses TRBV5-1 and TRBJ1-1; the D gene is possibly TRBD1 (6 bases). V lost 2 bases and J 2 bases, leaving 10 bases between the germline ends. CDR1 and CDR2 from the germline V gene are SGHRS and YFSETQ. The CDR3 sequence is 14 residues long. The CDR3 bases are TGCGCCAGCAGCTTAGGGGGGATAAACACTGAAGCTTTCTTT. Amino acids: CASSLGGINTEAFF.

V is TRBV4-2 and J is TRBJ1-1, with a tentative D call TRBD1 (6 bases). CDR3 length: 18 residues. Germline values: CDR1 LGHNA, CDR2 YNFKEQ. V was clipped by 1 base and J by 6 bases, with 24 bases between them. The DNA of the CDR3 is TGTGCCAGCAGCCAAGCAAAGAGGCAGGGGATCCATCGGCCTGAAGCTTTCTTT. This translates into CASSQAKRQGIHRPEAFF.

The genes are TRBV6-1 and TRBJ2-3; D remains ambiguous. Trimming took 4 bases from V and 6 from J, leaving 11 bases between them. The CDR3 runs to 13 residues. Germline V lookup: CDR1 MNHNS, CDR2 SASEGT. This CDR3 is CASSGDRADTQYF. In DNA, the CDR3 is TGTGCCAGCAGTGGGGATAGGGCTGATACGCAGTATTTT.

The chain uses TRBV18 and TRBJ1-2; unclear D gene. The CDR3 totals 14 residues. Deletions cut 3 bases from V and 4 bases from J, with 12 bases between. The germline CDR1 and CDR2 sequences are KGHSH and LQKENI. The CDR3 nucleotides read TGTGCCAGCTCACCTGCGGAACAGTCCTATGGCTACACCTTC. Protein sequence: CASSPAEQSYGYTF.

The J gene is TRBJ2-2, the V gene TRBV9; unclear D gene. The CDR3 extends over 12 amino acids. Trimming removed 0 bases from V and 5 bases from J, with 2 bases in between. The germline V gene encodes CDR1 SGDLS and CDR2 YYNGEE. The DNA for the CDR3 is TGTGCCAGCAGCGTAGCTACCGGGGAGCTGTTTTTT. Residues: CASSVATGELFF.

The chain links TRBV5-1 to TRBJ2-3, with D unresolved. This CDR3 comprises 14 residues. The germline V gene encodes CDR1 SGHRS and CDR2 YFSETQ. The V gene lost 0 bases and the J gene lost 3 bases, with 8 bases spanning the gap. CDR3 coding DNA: TGCGCCAGCAGCTTGGCAATCTATACAGATACGCAGTATTTT. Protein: CASSLAIYTDTQYF.

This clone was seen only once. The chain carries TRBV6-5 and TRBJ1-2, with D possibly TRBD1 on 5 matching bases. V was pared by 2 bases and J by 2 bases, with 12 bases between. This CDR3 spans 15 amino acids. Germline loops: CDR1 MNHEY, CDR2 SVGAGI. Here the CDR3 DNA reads TGTGCCAGCAGTTACCGGTCAGGGTCGAACTATGGCTACACCTTC. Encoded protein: CASSYRSGSNYGYTF.

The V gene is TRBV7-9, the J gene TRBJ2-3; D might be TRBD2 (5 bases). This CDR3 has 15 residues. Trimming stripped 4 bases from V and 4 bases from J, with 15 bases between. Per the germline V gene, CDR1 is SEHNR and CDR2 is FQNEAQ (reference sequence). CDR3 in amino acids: CASSSLGNPSDTQYF. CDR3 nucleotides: TGTGCCAGCAGCTCACTAGGGAATCCTTCAGATACGCAGTATTTT.

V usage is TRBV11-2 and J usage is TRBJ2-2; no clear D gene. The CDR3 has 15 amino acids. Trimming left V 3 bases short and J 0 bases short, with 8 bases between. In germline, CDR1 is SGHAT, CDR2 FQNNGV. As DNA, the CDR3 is TGTGCCAGCAGCTTCCGACTGGCGAACACCGGGGAGCTGTTTTTT. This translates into CASSFRLANTGELFF.

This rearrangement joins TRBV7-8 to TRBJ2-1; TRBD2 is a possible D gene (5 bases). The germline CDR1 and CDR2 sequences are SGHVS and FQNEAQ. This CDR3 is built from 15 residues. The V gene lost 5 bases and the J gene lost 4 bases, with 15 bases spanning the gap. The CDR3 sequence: CASSERPEGYNEQFF. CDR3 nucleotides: TGTGCCAGCAGCGAACGACCCGAGGGTTACAATGAGCAGTTCTTC.